This T cell receptor beta chain is drawn from a study of T-cell reconstitution after alpha-beta-depleted transplantation in children. A TCRbeta library incorporating unique molecular identifiers was prepared. TCRdb reprocessed the PCR reads via MiXCR and lists one record per CDR3 protein. The table records about 72,000 distinct CDR3 sequences, 6% to 8% of them present only once. The material sequenced was PBMCs from the stem cell graft donor, taken from the stem cell graft. This receptor was identified in a human donor who donated a stem cell graft to a child with acute lymphoblastic leukemia.

The CDR3 protein is CAGSGGLAKNIQYF. CDR3 DNA: TGTGCTGGTAGTGGGGGGCTAGCCAAAAACATTCAGTACTTC. This chain joins TRBV30 and TRBJ2-4; D is tentatively TRBD1 or TRBD2 (6 bases each). The CDR3 extends over 14 amino acids. Germline V gene sequence: CDR1 GTSNPN, CDR2 SVGIG (reference sequence).